This T cell receptor beta chain was found in a study of identical twins. Study-wide results and caveats: Donors were not followed over many years; analysis was cross-sectional. Out-of-frame TCR alpha sharing observed in monozygotic twins exceeded model estimates.

Addition of a universal primer site occurred through template switching, and cDNA carried unique molecular identifiers. TCRdb re-called the 5' RACE reads with MiXCR, one entry per CDR3 protein. The table includes a few hundred thousand distinct CDR3 sequences, about 8% detected once. This clonotype occurred a few times. Its antigen is currently unknown. In addition, the sample was reused for a study of yellow fever vaccine responses in identical twins. That paper states: The T cell response to vaccination in identical twins was reportedly partly convergent and partly personalized.

The source is a woman younger than 30 in good health. The sample taken for sequencing was CD8+ T cells sorted from blood.

The CDR3 sequence: CASGPMGTGVAEQYF. The CDR3 DNA reads as TGTGCCAGCGGACCGATGGGGACAGGGGTGGCCGAGCAGTACTTC. The chain uses TRBV2 and TRBJ2-7, with 10 bases lining up with TRBD1. Germline V gene data show CDR1 as SNHLY and CDR2 as FYNNEI. The CDR3 contains 15 residues. After removal of 8 bases from V and 6 bases from J, the junction contained 13 bases not matched to a gene.